These 2 T cell receptor beta chains originate from one sample sequenced in a study of CD8 T cells in ankylosing spondylitis. TCRdb recomputed calls from the 5' RACE reads with MiXCR, one row per CDR3 protein. The sample carries 650,000 to 800,000 distinct CDR3 sequences, around 19% recorded once. Antigen specificity for these receptors is unknown. Findings and caveats of the study: Characteristic, it appeared, of ankylosing spondylitis blood was a TCR beta motif of eight highly homologous variants.

Sequencing was carried out using blood, either unsorted or a sorted T cell fraction (not recorded which). The receptors come from a male donor with ankylosing spondylitis.

This clonotype was observed a few times. The chain joins TRBV27 to TRBJ1-1; the D is unclear. Trimming took 11 bases from V and 0 from J, leaving 13 bases between them. The CDR3 spans 13 residues. Per germline, CDR1 MNHEY and CDR2 SMNVEV (reference sequence). CDR3 sequence reads: CASRAPLNTEAFF. CDR3 nucleotides: TGTGCCTCCCGCGCGCCGTTGAACACTGAAGCTTTCTTT.

This clonotype was detected a few times. The CDR3 DNA sequence: TGCGCCAGCAGCTTGGTTGCAGATTCCTACAATGAGCAGTTCTTC. It translates to CASSLVADSYNEQFF. The chain combines TRBV5-1 with TRBJ2-1; D call uncertain. Germline CDR1 reads SGHRS; CDR2 reads YFSETQ. Trimming removed 0 bases at V and 1 base at J, with 8 bases between. CDR3 length: 15 residues.